Sequencing of this TCR beta chain was carried out in a study of radiation and T cells in renal cell carcinoma. With 4 bases removed from V and 3 bases from J, the gap between germline ends came to 9 bases. The CDR3 runs to 14 residues. Germline CDR1 is MNHEY and CDR2 is SVGAGI. Only in-frame clones appear in the TCRdb table, and some are missing; sequencing was by immunoSEQ multiplex PCR. The sample contains about 170,000 clones, 88% of which appear only once. Documented time point: blood 4 weeks post-SBRT, at nephrectomy. The treatment: 15 Gy SBRT to primary tumor, nephrectomy 4 weeks later. Nephrectomy followed 15 Gy stereotactic body radiation by 4 weeks. Radiation-treated patients gave blood at baseline, week 2 and week 4. Clear cell pathology was present in this patient's renal cell carcinoma.

This sample comprised blood, obtained from a patient whose treatment included radiotherapy and nephrectomy. This chain connects TRBV6-5 to TRBJ1-4; a weak D match, TRBD1 (5 bases). The sequence derives from a woman between 45 and 65 years old with renal cell carcinoma. The CDR3 nucleotides read TGTGCCAGCAGTTGGGACGTTTCTAATGAAAAACTGTTTTTT. It specifies CASSWDVSNEKLFF.